One sample yielded the 2 T cell receptor beta chains listed below, sequenced in a study of cytomegalovirus exposure and HLA in healthy donors. The PCR employed 60 Vbeta primers together with 13 Jbeta primers. Data came from immunoSEQ multiplex PCR; TCRdb stores just in-frame clones and leaves some out. Of approximately 260,000 clones in the sample, roughly 81% are singletons; the top ten hold 2% to 2.5%. Input material: PBMCs. The source is a woman aged 40 to 50 in good health and CMV-seropositive.

This chain connects TRBV15 to TRBJ2-2, with 14 bases that match TRBD2. J lost 7 bases, V lost 4 bases, and 5 bases had no gene match. The CDR3 runs 16 residues. Germline V gene sequence: CDR1 LNHNV, CDR2 YYDKDF (reference sequence). The CDR3 sequence: CATSTGTSGSGGELFF. DNA for the CDR3: TGTGCCACCAGCACCGGGACTAGCGGGAGTGGCGGGGAGCTGTTTTTT.

The V call is TRBV30, the J call TRBJ2-1; TRBD1 agrees at 10 bases. The germline V gene has CDR1 GTSNPN and CDR2 SVGIG (reference sequence). There are 15 residues in the CDR3. Trimming removed 4 bases from V and 0 bases from J; junction bases left unmatched: 3. DNA for the CDR3: TGTGCCTGGAATGGGGACAGGGGCTCCTACAATGAGCAGTTCTTC. Translating it yields CAWNGDRGSYNEQFF.